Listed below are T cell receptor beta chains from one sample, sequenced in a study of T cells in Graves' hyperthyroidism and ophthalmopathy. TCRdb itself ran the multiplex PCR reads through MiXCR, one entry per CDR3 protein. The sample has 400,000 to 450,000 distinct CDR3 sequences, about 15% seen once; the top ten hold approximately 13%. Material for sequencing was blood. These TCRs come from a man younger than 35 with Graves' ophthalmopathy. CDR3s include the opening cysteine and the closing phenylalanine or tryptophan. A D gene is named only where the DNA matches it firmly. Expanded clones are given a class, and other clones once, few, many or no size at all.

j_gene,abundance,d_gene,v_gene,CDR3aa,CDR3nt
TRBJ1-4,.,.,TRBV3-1,CASSQRGPAARATNEKLFF,TGTGCCAGCAGCCAGAGGGGACCCGCCGCTCGAGCAACTAATGAAAAACTGTTTTTT
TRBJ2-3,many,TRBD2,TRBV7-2,CASSSPGGAKQGTQYF,TGTGCCAGCAGCTCACCCGGGGGGGCTAAGCAAGGCACGCAGTATTTT
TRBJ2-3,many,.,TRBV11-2,CASSPGPVTDTQYF,TGTGCCAGCAGCCCAGGGCCGGTCACAGATACGCAGTATTTT
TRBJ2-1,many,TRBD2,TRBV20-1,CSARTKRDRGYNEQFF,TGCAGTGCTAGGACCAAGCGGGACCGGGGGTACAATGAGCAGTTCTTC
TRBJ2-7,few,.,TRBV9,CVSSLGPSHSYEQYF,TGTGTCAGCAGCTTGGGGCCATCCCACTCCTACGAGCAGTACTTC
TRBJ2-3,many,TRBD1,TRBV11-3,CASSLGGQGWTDTQYF,TGTGCCAGCAGCTTAGGGGGACAGGGCTGGACAGATACGCAGTATTTT
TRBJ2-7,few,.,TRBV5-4,CASSYRPTYEQYF,TGTGCCAGCAGCTACCGCCCGACCTACGAGCAGTACTTC
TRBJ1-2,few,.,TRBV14,CASSQDRRVNYGYTF,TGTGCCAGCAGCCAAGATCGTAGGGTAAACTATGGCTACACCTTC
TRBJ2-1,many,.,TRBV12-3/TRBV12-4,CASSSTGDEQFF,TGTGCCAGCAGTTCGACAGGCGATGAGCAGTTCTTC
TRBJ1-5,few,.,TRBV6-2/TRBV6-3,CASSRGWSNQPQHF,TGTGCCAGCAGTCGCGGTTGGAGCAATCAGCCCCAGCATTTT
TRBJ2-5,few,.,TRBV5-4,CASSRSRGELGETQYF,TGTGCCAGCAGTCGGTCGCGCGGGGAGCTCGGGGAGACCCAGTACTTC
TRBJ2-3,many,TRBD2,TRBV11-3,CASSGTFGGARDTQYF,TGTGCCAGCAGCGGAACTTTCGGGGGGGCCAGAGATACGCAGTATTTT
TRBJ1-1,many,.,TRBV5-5,CASSFGAGTEAFF,TGTGCCAGCAGCTTCGGGGCAGGCACTGAAGCTTTCTTT
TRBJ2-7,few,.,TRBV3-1,CASSQGGAYEQYF,TGTGCCAGCAGCCAAGGAGGGGCCTACGAGCAGTACTTC
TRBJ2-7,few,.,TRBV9,CASSVAGLAEQYF,TGTGCCAGCAGCGTTGCAGGGTTAGCCGAGCAGTACTTC
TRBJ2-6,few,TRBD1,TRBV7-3,CASSPRQGAGANVLTF,TGTGCCAGCAGCCCAAGACAGGGAGCTGGGGCCAACGTCCTGACTTTC
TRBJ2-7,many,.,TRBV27,CASSSGVYEQYF,TGTGCCAGCAGCTCAGGAGTCTACGAGCAGTACTTC
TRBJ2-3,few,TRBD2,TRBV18,CASSRLAGLSTDTQYF,TGTGCCAGCTCACGACTAGCGGGACTTAGCACAGATACGCAGTATTTT
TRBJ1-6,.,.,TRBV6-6,CASSYSLRGLHNSYNSPLHF,TGTGCCAGCAGTTACTCGTTAAGAGGACTGCATAACTCCTATAATTCACCCCTCCACTTT
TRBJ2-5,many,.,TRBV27,CASSPSPFERAETQYF,TGTGCCAGCAGCCCTTCGCCCTTCGAAAGGGCCGAGACCCAGTACTTC
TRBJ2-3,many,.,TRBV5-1,CASSSQGGGPDTQYF,TGCGCCAGCAGCTCACAGGGAGGGGGTCCAGATACGCAGTATTTT
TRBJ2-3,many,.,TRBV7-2,CASTRKGRRGKVDTQYF,TGTGCCAGCACCAGAAAGGGGAGACGGGGGAAAGTGGATACGCAGTATTTT
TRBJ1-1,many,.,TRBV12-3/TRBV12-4,CASNHQGGHTEAFF,TGTGCCAGCAATCATCAGGGAGGACACACTGAAGCTTTCTTT
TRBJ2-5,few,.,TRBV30,CAWSVQGGHEETQYF,TGTGCCTGGAGTGTACAAGGGGGACACGAAGAGACCCAGTACTTC